The next 9 T cell receptor beta chains were all read from a single sample in a study of neurological immune-mediated disorders (dated by TCRdb to 2018 to 2020). To prepare the library, 5' RACE was applied. The data were produced on an Illumina HiSeq 2500. TCRdb redid the processing of the public reads, applying fastp at Q25 and MiXCR, and retained in-frame beta chains. Entries are consolidated by CDR3 protein sequence, retaining the most common genes and DNA. The sample has about 84,000 distinct CDR3 sequences on record, over 9% of them singletons. The top ten clones comprise more than 1.5% of the sample. Sequencing input: PBMCs. These receptors were collected from a man aged 35 to 55 in good health.

This clonotype occurred many times. This rearrangement joins TRBV5-1 to TRBJ2-3, with TRBD2 identical over 13 bases. Germline V gene lookup returns CDR1 SGHRS and CDR2 YFSETQ. The CDR3 loop spans 16 amino acids. With 1 base clipped from V and 4 bases from J, the junction kept 3 bases outside the gene matches. This CDR3 reads CASSLTSGGAADTQYF. Here the CDR3 DNA reads TGCGCCAGCAGCTTGACTAGCGGGGGGGCCGCAGATACGCAGTATTTT.

This clonotype was seen at least ten times. The rearrangement joins TRBV15 to TRBJ1-2; tentatively, D is TRBD1 (5 bases). CDR1 LNHNV and CDR2 YYDKDF come from the germline V gene (reference sequence). Trimming shortened V by 1 base and J by 4 bases, and 13 bases separated the two germline ends. The length of the CDR3 is 15 residues. The CDR3 sequence is CATSRGTQGSYGYTF. The CDR3 region has the DNA TGTGCCACCAGCAGAGGGACACAAGGTTCCTATGGCTACACCTTC.

This clonotype showed up many times. The chain joins TRBV12-3 or TRBV12-4 to TRBJ2-3, with 12 bases identical to TRBD2. This CDR3 is 15 amino acids long. Germline trimming cut 6 bases from V and 2 bases from J; bases unmatched to any gene: 3. CDR3 DNA sequence: TGTGCCAGCAGACTAGCGGGAGGACCCACAGATACGCAGTATTTT. Its translation: CASRLAGGPTDTQYF.

There are many counts of this clonotype. The chain uses TRBV29-1 and TRBJ2-7, with D hard to call. The CDR3 sequence is 13 residues long. Germline loops: CDR1 SQVTM, CDR2 ANQGSEA. V lost 2 bases to trimming and J lost 0 bases, with 8 bases between them. The CDR3 region is CSVERPNSYEQYF. DNA of the CDR3: TGCAGCGTTGAAAGGCCTAACTCCTACGAGCAGTACTTC.

This clonotype was observed at least ten times. The gene calls are TRBV6-1 and TRBJ2-1; D unresolved. The CDR3 has 12 residues. V was cut by 8 bases and J by 7 bases, with 12 bases left in between. CDR1 MNHNS and CDR2 SASEGT come from the germline V gene. The CDR3 region is CASRWMGNEQFF. CDR3 DNA sequence: TGTGCCAGCCGTTGGATGGGGAATGAGCAGTTCTTC.

J is TRBJ2-7 and V is TRBV19, with TRBD2 matching 7 bases. The CDR3 is made up of 15 amino acids. CDR1 LNHDA and CDR2 SQIVND come from the germline V gene (reference sequence). Trimming removed 4 bases from V and 3 bases from J; junction bases left unmatched: 9. The CDR3 loop is CASSTFPGGDYEQYF. In nucleotides, the CDR3 is TGTGCCAGTAGTACCTTCCCGGGGGGAGACTACGAGCAGTACTTC.

This clonotype was counted many times. The J gene is TRBJ1-1, the V gene TRBV20-1; D unclear. The ends were cut back, 2 bases at V and 5 bases at J, with 9 bases in the middle. Per the germline V gene, CDR1 is DFQATT and CDR2 is SNEGSKA (reference sequence). The CDR3 loop spans 12 amino acids. The CDR3 bases are TGCAGTGCTAGAAGTTTCAGTACTGAAGCTTTCTTT. Its translation: CSARSFSTEAFF.

In its sample, this clonotype was seen many times. V gene TRBV6-1 combines with J gene TRBJ2-1, with TRBD1 matching over 9 bases. This CDR3 spans 15 amino acids. Losses at the gene ends were 6 bases for V and 5 bases for J; bases not matched to a gene: 8. Per germline, CDR1 MNHNS and CDR2 SASEGT. The CDR3, as DNA: TGTGCCAGCAGAACCCCGGGACAGGGTCACAATGAGCAGTTCTTC. It specifies CASRTPGQGHNEQFF.

This clonotype was found many times. The CDR3 region is CASSPWLIRGTLGEQYF. The DNA of the CDR3 is TGCGCCAGCAGCCCATGGCTGATACGGGGGACCCTCGGGGAGCAGTACTTC. The chain has TRBV5-1 and TRBJ2-7; possibly TRBD2 for D (6 bases). The CDR3 is 17 amino acids. Germline CDR1 and CDR2: SGHRS and YFSETQ. V dropped 4 bases and J dropped 7 bases, with 27 bases sitting between them.